This T cell receptor (beta chain) was profiled in a study of blood T cell repertoires in COVID-19. For the study at large: Acute and convalescent COVID-19 specimens originated in the United States, Italy and Spain.

Enrollees, about 18 to 89 years old, lived in about two dozen US areas. The CDR3 loop spans 13 amino acids. Trimming removed 4 bases from V and 4 bases from J; junction bases left unmatched: 6. Germline V CDR1 and CDR2: SQVTM, ANQGSEA. Sequencing used immunoSEQ multiplex PCR; TCRdb keeps in-frame clones, though not all of them. The profile shows about 250,000 clones, roughly 80% of them singletons. The chain links TRBV29-1 to TRBJ2-7, with TRBD2 identical over 8 bases. This clonotype originated in a man aged 35 to 55 who had been exposed to COVID-19. The sequenced sample was PBMCs or T cells enriched from blood (not recorded which). CDR3 amino acids: CSVGDGGGYEQYF. CDR3 in DNA: TGCAGCGTTGGGGACGGGGGGGGGTACGAGCAGTACTTC.